These T cell receptor beta chains were read from a single sample in a study of CD8 T cells in ankylosing spondylitis. In TCRdb, the 5' RACE reads were re-called with MiXCR into one record per CDR3 protein. The table shows 500,000 to 650,000 distinct CDR3 sequences, with 5.3% occurring only once. Input material: blood, either unsorted or a sorted T cell fraction (not recorded which). The receptors originated from a male donor with ankylosing spondylitis. The CDR3 runs from the conserved cysteine through the conserved F or W. A D gene is named only where the DNA matches it firmly. Not all rows give a size; the values are once, few, many and, for expanded clones, a class.

j_call,d_call,v_call,clone_size,cdr3_aa,cdr3_nt
TRBJ1-5,.,TRBV27,many,CASSRGRDQPQHF,TGTGCCAGCAGCCGTGGGAGGGATCAGCCCCAGCATTTT
TRBJ2-1,TRBD2,TRBV28,.,CASSLWGSAGDLFYNEQFF,TGTGCCAGCAGTTTATGGGGATCCGCGGGAGACCTCTTCTACAATGAGCAGTTCTTC
TRBJ2-5,.,TRBV5-4,many,CASSLPGKGGETQYF,TGTGCCAGCAGCTTGCCAGGGAAGGGCGGTGAGACCCAGTACTTC
TRBJ2-5,.,TRBV20-1,many,CSAAGPGDQETQYF,TGCAGTGCCGCGGGGCCGGGGGACCAAGAGACCCAGTACTTC
TRBJ1-5,.,TRBV20-1,many,CSAPAGGATNQPQHF,TGCAGTGCCCCCGCTGGCGGGGCGACAAATCAGCCCCAGCATTTT
TRBJ1-1,.,TRBV7-2,.,CASSLMTADTEAFF,TGTGCCAGCAGCTTAATGACAGCCGACACTGAAGCTTTCTTT
TRBJ2-7,TRBD2,TRBV4-2,many,CASSQVLAGGNYEQYF,TGTGCCAGCAGCCAAGTACTAGCGGGGGGTAACTACGAGCAGTACTTC
TRBJ2-1,TRBD2,TRBV15,many,CATSSPSGAKGGNEQFF,TGTGCCACCAGCAGTCCTAGCGGGGCAAAGGGTGGCAATGAGCAGTTCTTC
TRBJ2-2,.,TRBV20-1,many,CSATSSGGTGELFF,TGCAGTGCTACCTCGTCAGGAGGCACCGGGGAGCTGTTTTTT
TRBJ1-5,TRBD1,TRBV28,many,CASSLFRQGDQPQHF,TGTGCCAGCAGTTTATTTCGACAGGGAGATCAGCCCCAGCATTTT
TRBJ1-1,.,TRBV7-8,many,CASSFSANTEAFF,TGTGCCAGCAGCTTTTCAGCGAACACTGAAGCTTTCTTT
TRBJ2-5,.,TRBV24-1,.,CATSDSRGETQYF,TGTGCCACCAGTGATTCAAGGGGAGAGACCCAGTACTTC
TRBJ2-7,.,TRBV11-2,many,CASSSRSLSRLGVYEQYF,TGTGCCAGCAGCTCCCGATCCTTGTCCCGGTTAGGGGTATACGAGCAGTACTTC
TRBJ2-5,TRBD1,TRBV12-3/TRBV12-4,many,CASSPLRTGRVETQYF,TGTGCCAGCAGCCCCCTTAGGACAGGGCGTGTGGAGACCCAGTACTTC
TRBJ2-5,TRBD1,TRBV9,many,CASSVRTGETQYF,TGTGCCAGCAGCGTTCGGACAGGAGAGACCCAGTACTTC
TRBJ1-2,.,TRBV29-1,many,CSVGGSNYGYTF,TGCAGCGTTGGGGGCAGTAACTATGGCTACACCTTC
TRBJ2-5,TRBD2,TRBV20-1,many,CSARDPSGGSKETQYF,TGCAGTGCTAGAGACCCGAGCGGGGGATCGAAAGAGACCCAGTACTTC
TRBJ2-5,.,TRBV5-1,many,CASSLGTVGETQYF,TGCGCCAGCAGCTTGGGGACGGTCGGAGAGACCCAGTACTTC
TRBJ1-5,.,TRBV20-1,many,CSAEGAGPNQPQHF,TGCAGTGCGGAGGGTGCGGGTCCCAATCAGCCCCAGCATTTT
TRBJ1-2,.,TRBV4-1,many,CASSQVVGVDYGYTF,TGCGCCAGCAGCCAAGTTGTGGGGGTAGACTATGGCTACACCTTC
TRBJ2-2,.,TRBV9,many,CASSLPRLVLNTGELFF,TGTGCCAGCAGCCTCCCCCGACTCGTTTTGAACACCGGGGAGCTGTTTTTT
TRBJ1-1,.,TRBV5-1,many,CASSTSLGQPHMNTEAFF,TGCGCCAGCAGCACTTCCCTAGGACAGCCCCACATGAACACTGAAGCTTTCTTT
TRBJ2-1,TRBD2,TRBV20-1,many,CSARSQSGSGNEQFF,TGCAGTGCTAGATCTCAGAGCGGGAGTGGGAATGAGCAGTTCTTC
TRBJ1-1,.,TRBV20-1,many,CSASGSVNTEAFF,TGCAGTGCTAGCGGCTCCGTGAACACTGAAGCTTTCTTT
TRBJ2-7,.,TRBV27,many,CASSASASYEQYF,TGTGCCAGCAGCGCTTCTGCCTCCTACGAGCAGTACTTC
TRBJ2-3,.,TRBV27,many,CASSLVRGPQYF,TGTGCCAGCAGTTTGGTTAGGGGCCCGCAGTATTTT
TRBJ2-7,.,TRBV7-2,many,CASSLFAGPLKEQYF,TGTGCCAGCAGCTTATTTGCGGGGCCCCTGAAAGAGCAGTACTTC
TRBJ2-7,.,TRBV27,many,CASSRGDEQYF,TGTGCCAGCAGTCGAGGGGACGAGCAGTACTTC
TRBJ1-1,.,TRBV6-2/TRBV6-3,few,CASSSHGGTGTEAFF,TGTGCCAGCAGTTCCCATGGAGGGACCGGCACTGAAGCTTTCTTT
TRBJ2-5,TRBD2,TRBV7-3,many,CASSFRAGETQYF,TGTGCCAGCAGCTTTCGAGCGGGGGAGACCCAGTACTTC
TRBJ1-1,.,TRBV6-6,many,CAGSRVRNTEAFF,TGTGCCGGAAGCAGGGTCCGGAACACTGAAGCTTTCTTT
TRBJ2-7,TRBD2,TRBV2,.,CASSGTSGTGEQYF,TGTGCCAGCAGTGGAACTAGCGGGACGGGGGAGCAGTACTTC
TRBJ2-7,.,TRBV4-2,many,CASSQGSRYEQYF,TGTGCCAGCAGCCAAGGTTCCCGTTACGAGCAGTACTTC
TRBJ2-7,.,TRBV15,many,CATSRSWGEQYF,TGTGCCACCAGCAGATCCTGGGGCGAGCAGTACTTC
TRBJ2-2,.,TRBV5-1,many,CASSLMQANTGELFF,TGCGCCAGCAGCTTGATGCAGGCGAACACCGGGGAGCTGTTTTTT
TRBJ1-4,.,TRBV20-1,many,CSARRPNEKLFF,TGCAGTGCTAGACGGCCTAATGAAAAACTGTTTTTT
TRBJ1-1,.,TRBV7-9,many,CASSVVGLGPEAFF,TGTGCCAGCAGCGTCGTGGGCCTTGGGCCTGAAGCTTTCTTT
TRBJ1-2,.,TRBV7-9,many,CASSARTANGYTF,TGTGCCAGCAGCGCCCGGACCGCTAATGGCTACACCTTC
TRBJ1-2,TRBD1,TRBV28,many,CASGPAGGQGYGYTF,TGTGCCAGCGGACCAGCAGGGGGGCAAGGCTATGGCTACACCTTC
TRBJ2-6,.,TRBV2,many,CASSEMGAGANVLTF,TGTGCCAGCAGTGAAATGGGGGCTGGGGCCAACGTCCTGACTTTC
TRBJ2-1,.,TRBV11-1,many,CASSLVRSGTWAYNEQFF,TGTGCCAGCAGCTTAGTAAGGTCCGGGACTTGGGCTTACAATGAGCAGTTCTTC
TRBJ2-6,.,TRBV7-2,many,CASSSTGANVLTF,TGTGCCAGCAGTTCGACTGGGGCCAACGTCCTGACTTTC
TRBJ2-7,.,TRBV18,.,CASSPFTSITSYEQYF,TGTGCCAGCTCACCGTTTACTAGTATAACGTCCTACGAGCAGTACTTC
TRBJ1-5,TRBD1,TRBV5-5,many,CASSLFRDRGNNQPQHF,TGTGCCAGCAGCTTGTTCCGGGACAGGGGTAACAATCAGCCCCAGCATTTT
TRBJ1-5,.,TRBV20-1,many,CSARYREPSQPQHF,TGCAGTGCTAGGTACAGGGAACCAAGTCAGCCCCAGCATTTT
TRBJ2-7,.,TRBV20-1,many,CSARTAVSLEQYF,TGCAGTGCTAGGACGGCAGTCTCCCTCGAGCAGTACTTC
TRBJ2-6,.,TRBV5-1,few,CASSLGPPRGSGANVLTF,TGCGCCAGCAGCCTCGGACCGCCTAGGGGATCTGGGGCCAACGTCCTGACTTTC
TRBJ1-1,.,TRBV7-8,many,CASSLGFGGLNTEAFF,TGTGCCAGCAGCCTAGGTTTCGGGGGCTTGAACACTGAAGCTTTCTTT
TRBJ1-2,.,TRBV5-6,.,CASSPPGTAFGGYTF,TGTGCCAGCAGCCCCCCCGGGACGGCGTTCGGTGGCTACACCTTC
TRBJ2-2,.,TRBV7-8,few,CASSFVSGSTGELFF,TGTGCCAGCAGCTTCGTCTCAGGGTCCACCGGGGAGCTGTTTTTT
TRBJ1-5,.,TRBV20-1,many,CSARDRRGAQPQHF,TGCAGTGCTAGAGATCGGAGGGGAGCTCAGCCCCAGCATTTT
TRBJ2-7,.,TRBV10-2,many,CASSAGEQYF,TGCGCCAGCAGTGCGGGCGAGCAGTACTTC
TRBJ2-7,.,TRBV6-1,many,CASSRANRVYEQYF,TGTGCCAGCAGCCGCGCTAACAGGGTGTACGAGCAGTACTTC
TRBJ2-5,TRBD1,TRBV5-6,few,CASSPSWTGFVAQYF,TGTGCCAGCAGCCCCAGCTGGACAGGGTTTGTGGCCCAGTACTTC